A single sample gave rise to the 17 T cell receptor beta chains below, sequenced in a study of T cell repertoires in aging, cancer and after chemotherapy. TCR beta rearrangements were amplified from peripheral blood genomic DNA. TRB rearrangements spanning V, D and J were amplified using mixed TRB-A/B primers. TCRdb re-called the multiplex PCR reads with MiXCR, one entry per CDR3 protein. The sample lists some 2,200 distinct CDR3 sequences, 25% occurring once. Material: blood. These receptors originate from a human donor with a solid tumor.

This clonotype is medium-sized by share. The chain uses TRBV19 and TRBJ1-5; D unresolved. From germline, CDR1 is LNHDA and CDR2 SQIVND (reference sequence). This CDR3 contains 14 residues. Trimming removed 2 bases at V and 1 base at J, with 6 bases between. The CDR3 protein is CASSIKDSNQPQHF. In DNA, the CDR3 is TGTGCCAGTAGTATAAAGGACAGCAATCAGCCCCAGCATTTT.

This clonotype appeared once. The gene calls are TRBV28 and TRBJ2-7; TRBD2 is a possible D gene (5 bases). The germline V gene encodes CDR1 MDHEN and CDR2 SYDVKM. The CDR3 sequence is 14 residues long. The V and J ends lost 6 bases and 3 bases respectively, with 15 bases between them. CDR3 amino acids: CASSLTLGVYEQYF. The CDR3 DNA sequence: TGTGCCAGCAGCTTGACTCTCGGGGTCTACGAGCAGTACTTC.

By frequency in the sample, this clonotype is medium-sized. The J gene is TRBJ2-7, the V gene TRBV6-2 or TRBV6-3; tentatively, D is TRBD2 (6 bases). V was trimmed by 4 bases and J by 4 bases, leaving 11 bases between them. The CDR3 runs 13 residues. Germline lookup yields CDR1 MNHEY and CDR2 SVGEGT. The CDR3 nucleotides are TGTGCCAGCAGTTTCGGGGACTTATACGAGCAGTACGTC. It codes for CASSFGDLYEQYV.

This clonotype counts as medium-sized (0.01 to 0.1%). V is TRBV24-1 and J is TRBJ2-1, with a possible D match to TRBD1 (6 bases). The CDR3 runs 15 residues. V lost 3 bases and J 3 bases, leaving 11 bases between the germline ends. The germline CDR1 and CDR2 sequences are KGHDR and SFDVKD. The CDR3 spells CATSDGQRLYNEQFF. The CDR3 DNA reads TGTGCCACCAGTGATGGACAGCGGCTCTACAATGAGCAGTTCTTC.

The V call is TRBV10-3, the J call TRBJ2-2; TRBD2 aligns across 9 bases. V trimming: 4 bases; J trimming: 5 bases; junction bases outside the gene matches: 8. This CDR3 has 16 amino acids. Germline V gene sequence: CDR1 ENHRY, CDR2 SYGVKD. The chain's CDR3 is CAISGRASGTTGELFF. The CDR3 DNA sequence: TGTGCCATCAGTGGTAGGGCTAGCGGGACAACCGGGGAGCTGTTTTTT.

This clonotype rates as large (0.1 to 1%). The chain couples TRBV19 to TRBJ2-1; 9 nucleotides line up with TRBD2. CDR1 LNHDA and CDR2 SQIVND come from the germline V gene (reference sequence). The CDR3 contains 14 residues. The J segment lost 9 bases and the V segment lost 7 bases, leaving 10 bases of the junction unmatched. The CDR3 coding sequence is TGTGCCAGTACGCGCGTACTAGCGGGTGGTGAGCAGTTCTTC. Encoded protein: CASTRVLAGGEQFF.

There are a few counts of this clonotype. J is TRBJ2-1 and V is TRBV28; TRBD1 agrees at 8 bases. The CDR3 loop spans 19 amino acids. Looked up from germline, CDR1 is MDHEN and CDR2 is SYDVKM. The junction had 17 bases not matched to a gene; V was cut back by 5 bases and J by 2 bases. The CDR3 DNA sequence: TGTGCCAGCAGTCCTCACCGGGACAGGTCTTTTTTCGCCTACAATGAGCAGTTCTTC. It encodes CASSPHRDRSFFAYNEQFF.

This clonotype was recorded a few times. The chain employs TRBV5-1 and TRBJ1-2; the D gene is possibly TRBD1 (6 bases). Per germline, CDR1 SGHRS and CDR2 YFSETQ. There are 12 residues in the CDR3. V was clipped by 5 bases and J by 5 bases, with 10 bases between them. CDR3 sequence reads: CASSVQGYGYTF. The CDR3 DNA reads as TGCGCCAGCAGTGTCCAGGGGTATGGCTACACCTTC.

By proportion, this clonotype is medium-sized. V usage is TRBV6-1 and J usage is TRBJ2-7; D possibly corresponds to TRBD1 (6 bases). CDR3 length: 13 amino acids. V dropped 6 bases and J dropped 0 bases, with 9 bases sitting between them. Germline CDR1 MNHNS, CDR2 SASEGT. CDR3 in DNA: TGTGCCAGCAGGGAGGACAGCTCCTACGAGCAGTACTTC. This gives the protein CASREDSSYEQYF.

In this sample, this clonotype is medium-sized. The chain uses TRBV27 and TRBJ2-4; possible D gene TRBD2, 6 bases. The CDR3 has 17 amino acids. The germline gives CDR1 MNHEY, CDR2 SMNVEV (reference sequence). Trimming cost V 10 bases and J 0 bases, with 22 bases left between them. CDR3 region: CANTMGGDTLAKNIQYF. The CDR3 DNA sequence: TGTGCCAACACGATGGGGGGAGACACCCTAGCCAAAAACATTCAGTACTTC.

Within the sample, this clonotype is medium-sized (0.01 to 0.1%). Written as DNA, the CDR3 is TGTGCCAGCAGCTTCCCGGGACAGGGGGCTGCGTTCCTCCACTTT. This encodes CASSFPGQGAAFLHF. The V gene is TRBV5-6, the J gene TRBJ1-6, with 12 bases aligning to TRBD1. The J segment lost 15 bases and the V segment lost 2 bases, leaving 9 bases of the junction unmatched. The CDR3 covers 15 residues. Germline CDR1 SGHDT, CDR2 YYEEEE.

The gene calls are TRBV20-1 and TRBJ2-3; 14 positions agree with TRBD2. V gave up 6 bases and J gave up 5 bases; unmatched junction bases: 4. This CDR3 has 14 residues. Germline lookup yields CDR1 DFQATT and CDR2 SNEGSKA (reference sequence). This chain's CDR3 is CSAKGLAGVDTQYF. The CDR3 DNA reads as TGCAGTGCCAAGGGACTAGCGGGAGTAGATACGCAGTATTTT.

Sample share makes this clonotype medium-sized. The chain couples TRBV5-1 to TRBJ2-1; D tentatively fits TRBD1 or TRBD2 (5 bases each). The CDR3 spans 13 residues. Trimming cost V 2 bases and J 5 bases, with 8 bases left between them. The germline CDR1 and CDR2 sequences are SGHRS and YFSETQ. In DNA form, the CDR3 reads TGCGCCAGCAGCTTTGGGACCGACAATGAGCAGTTCTTC. This sequence encodes CASSFGTDNEQFF.

In its sample, this clonotype is medium-sized (0.01 to 0.1%). The chain joins TRBV13 to TRBJ1-1, with D unresolved. The CDR3 is 12 residues long. V gave up 5 bases and J gave up 7 bases, with 11 bases separating them. The germline V gene has CDR1 PRHDT and CDR2 FYEKMQ (reference sequence). In DNA, the CDR3 is TGTGCCAGCAGCCCGCTCAAACGTGAAGCTTTCTTT. Translated, it gives CASSPLKREAFF.

J is TRBJ2-1 and V is TRBV20-1; 9 bases match TRBD2. The CDR3 sequence is 17 residues long. V was clipped by 6 bases and J by 7 bases; unmatched bases: 19. Germline V gives CDR1 DFQATT, CDR2 SNEGSKA (reference sequence). CDR3 sequence: CSANLVGVAGVVNEQFF. The CDR3 nucleotides read TGCAGTGCAAACCTCGTGGGGGTAGCGGGAGTTGTAAATGAGCAGTTCTTC.

In its sample, this clonotype ranks as large. V gene TRBV27 combines with J gene TRBJ1-6; 9 bases line up with TRBD1. CDR3 size: 15 residues. V dropped 5 bases and J dropped 8; count of bases not matched to a gene: 7. Looked up from germline, CDR1 is MNHEY and CDR2 is SMNVEV (reference sequence). CDR3 sequence reads: CASSPGTGSYSPLHF. CDR3 bases: TGTGCCAGCAGTCCAGGGACAGGGTCATATTCACCCCTCCACTTT.

Sample share makes this clonotype medium-sized. The chain recombines TRBV4-2 with TRBJ2-2, with 9 bases matching TRBD1. J lost 7 bases, V lost 4 bases, and 7 bases had no gene match. Per germline, CDR1 LGHNA and CDR2 YNFKEQ. This CDR3 region has 15 residues. This CDR3 reads CASSPWGQGVGELFF. CDR3 in DNA: TGTGCCAGCAGCCCGTGGGGACAGGGCGTCGGGGAGCTGTTTTTT.